A selection of T cell receptor beta chains follows, all from one sample in a study of T cell responses to AZD1222 COVID-19 vaccine. TCRdb's table, derived via immunoSEQ multiplex PCR, lists solely in-frame clones and lacks some. In the table there are under 200,000 clones, approximately 94% of which are singletons. The sample in question was peripheral blood, obtained 28 days after the second dose of the MenACWY control vaccine. The source is an adult who received the MenACWY meningococcal vaccine as a control. The CDR3 runs from the conserved cysteine through the conserved F or W. The order of the fields is clone size, J gene, V gene, D gene, CDR3 DNA, CDR3 protein. A D gene is named only where the DNA matches it firmly. Not all rows give a size; the values are once, few, many and, for expanded clones, a class.

.,TRBJ2-3,TRBV2,TRBD1,TGTGCCAGCAGTGGGGGACAGGGGTTGGGGTCACAAGATACGCAGTATTTT,CASSGGQGLGSQDTQYF
.,TRBJ2-7,TRBV7-2,TRBD2,TGTGCCAGCAGCTCCGGACTAGCGGACTACGAGCAGTACTTC,CASSSGLADYEQYF
.,TRBJ2-3,TRBV19,.,TGTGCGATCCGGGCCACTAGCACAGATACGCAGTATTTT,CAIRATSTDTQYF
.,TRBJ2-2,TRBV19,TRBD2,TGTGCCAGTAGCGCGGGAGCCCCGAACACCGGGGAGCTGTTTTTT,CASSAGAPNTGELFF
.,TRBJ2-5,TRBV3-1/TRBV3-2,TRBD2,TGTGCCAGCAGCCAGATAATTTCTAGCGGGAGGGCTAAAGAGACCCAGTACTTC,CASSQIISSGRAKETQYF
.,TRBJ1-5,TRBV27,.,TGTGCCAGCAGTTTAGAAAGGAGGCAGCCCCAGCATTTT,CASSLERRQPQHF
.,TRBJ1-1,TRBV30,.,TGTGCCTGGAGTGTACTCGGGGAAGCTTTCTTT,CAWSVLGEAFF
.,TRBJ2-2,TRBV1,.,TGCACCAGCAGCCCTGGGACTAGCGAAAACGGGGAGCTGTTTTTT,CTSSPGTSENGELFF
once,TRBJ1-5,TRBV27,.,TGTGCCAGCAGCTTAGTGGGTCAGCGCAATCAGCCCCAGCATTTT,CASSLVGQRNQPQHF
.,TRBJ2-1,TRBV29-1,TRBD2,TGCAGCGGTTGGACTAGGGTCGACAATGAGCAGTTCTTC,CSGWTRVDNEQFF
.,TRBJ2-1,TRBV19,TRBD2,TGTGCCACCGCCAACCGCAGGACCCCGGGACTAGCGGGAGTTTCCTACAATGAGCAGTTCTTC,CATANRRTPGLAGVSYNEQFF
.,TRBJ1-2,TRBV24-1,TRBD1,TGTGCCACCAGTGACCCCGGGACAGGGGATTTTGGCTACACCTTC,CATSDPGTGDFGYTF
.,TRBJ1-2,TRBV12-3/TRBV12-4,.,TGTGCCAGCAGTAGGGCTCAACCCCATGGCTACACCTTC,CASSRAQPHGYTF
.,TRBJ1-1,TRBV29-1,.,TGCAGCGTTGGTAAGAACACTGAAGCTTTCTTT,CSVGKNTEAFF
.,TRBJ2-1,TRBV11-3,TRBD2,TGTGCCAGCAGCTCCGGACTAGCGGGAGAATCCTACAATGAGCAGTTCTTC,CASSSGLAGESYNEQFF
.,TRBJ1-2,TRBV2,TRBD1,TGTGCCAGCAGCCGGGGGGGGTATCCCGGGACAGGGAAGGACTATGGCTACACCTTC,CASSRGGYPGTGKDYGYTF
.,TRBJ2-5,TRBV3-1/TRBV3-2,.,TGTGCCACAATGGAGGGGGCCAGGGAGACCCAGTACTTC,CATMEGARETQYF